This T cell receptor beta chain was sequenced in a study of OX40 agonist ivuxolimab in advanced cancers. For the study at large: With a range of roughly 23 to 85, age averaged about 58 years, and 65% to 90% were male.

Whole-study findings and limits: CD4+ and CD8+ blood T cells expanded clonally by week 6 at 0.1 to 3.0 mg/kg. Part of the nonresponder group also had normalized T-cell clonal expansion that was low.

Baseline was the first blood sampling point, followed by cycle 4 day 1 and cycle 7 day 1. The junction had 11 bases not matched to a gene; V was cut back by 5 bases and J by 7 bases. The length of the CDR3 is 14 residues. Looked up from germline, CDR1 is MDHEN and CDR2 is SYDVKM. A remark on this clone: The antigen remains unidentified.

TCRdb's copy holds only in-frame clones and misses some; the assay was immunoSEQ multiplex PCR. There are approximately 50,000 clones in the sample; around 80% occur only once, and roughly 3.9% lies in the top ten. The starting material was CD4+ or CD8+ T cells sorted from blood, obtained in a trial of the OX40 agonist ivuxolimab. The sequence was obtained from an adult with an advanced solid tumor such as melanoma, head and neck, liver or kidney cancer. J is TRBJ2-7 and V is TRBV28, with 7 bases that match TRBD1. The DNA of the CDR3 is TGTGCCAGCAGTCCCCCGGACAGGTTCGTAGAGCAGTACTTC. This translates into CASSPPDRFVEQYF.